Following are 23 T cell receptor beta chains from one sample sequenced in a study of siplizumab effects on memory and regulatory T cells. Profiling relied on immunoSEQ multiplex PCR, and the TCRdb table lists in-frame clones only, not all of them. This table holds roughly 120,000 clones, about 95% found once. Source material: non-Treg CD4+ T cells sorted from blood. These receptors were collected from a human donor in good health.

The V gene is TRBV28, the J gene TRBJ1-2; the match to TRBD1 covers 7 bases. The germline V gene encodes CDR1 MDHEN and CDR2 SYDVKM. The CDR3 contains 14 residues. Unmatched junction bases numbered 5, after V lost 2 bases and J lost 5 bases. CDR3 sequence (DNA): TGTGCCAGCAGTTTAGCCAGGGGACAGTATGGCTACACCTTC. Translating it yields CASSLARGQYGYTF.

The V and J genes are TRBV7-8 and TRBJ2-3, with a weak D call TRBD2 (6 bases). Trimming stripped 5 bases from V and 6 bases from J, with 15 bases between. Germline values: CDR1 SGHVS, CDR2 FQNEAQ. There are 14 residues in the CDR3. The DNA for the CDR3 is TGTGCCAGCAGCATGACTAGTAGTAAGGATACGCAGTATTTT. This encodes CASSMTSSKDTQYF.

A note on this clone: This CDR3 is also generated by other DNA sequences in the sample. V gene TRBV9 combines with J gene TRBJ2-6; no clear D gene. V gave up 0 bases and J gave up 0 bases, with 4 bases separating them. The CDR3 extends over 15 amino acids. From germline, CDR1 is SGDLS and CDR2 YYNGEE. The CDR3 reads CASSVAGSGANVLTF. CDR3 DNA: TGTGCCAGCAGCGTAGCTGGCTCTGGGGCCAACGTCCTGACTTTC.

The chain is built from TRBV7-9 and TRBJ2-1; no firm D call. This CDR3 contains 15 residues. V lost 5 bases to trimming and J lost 0 bases, with 11 bases between them. Germline assignment: CDR1 SEHNR and CDR2 FQNEAQ (reference sequence). The CDR3 loop reads CASSPAGPSYNEQFF. As DNA, the CDR3 is TGTGCCAGCAGCCCAGCCGGACCCTCCTACAATGAGCAGTTCTTC.

V and J are TRBV28 and TRBJ1-5; 9 positions agree with TRBD1. CDR1 and CDR2 from the germline V gene are MDHEN and SYDVKM. The CDR3 loop spans 17 amino acids. With 6 bases clipped from V and 4 bases from J, the junction kept 13 bases outside the gene matches. CDR3 region: CASSHYAGTGWNQPQHF. CDR3 in DNA: TGTGCCAGCAGCCACTACGCCGGGACAGGGTGGAATCAGCCCCAGCATTTT.

The chain carries TRBV9 and TRBJ2-1; D uncertain. V dropped 0 bases and J dropped 9 bases, with 13 bases sitting between them. The length of the CDR3 is 14 residues. Germline CDR1 and CDR2: SGDLS and YYNGEE. Written as DNA, the CDR3 is TGTGCCAGCAGCGTAGATCCCCTAATAGGTGAGCAGTTCTTC. Residues: CASSVDPLIGEQFF. The full variable domain, with the rest looked up from reference TRBV9 and TRBJ2-1, is DSGVTQTPKHLITATGQRVTLRCSPRSGDLSVYWYQQSLDQGLQFLIQYYNGEERAKGNILERFSAQQFPDLHSELNLSSLELGDSALYFCASSVDPLIGEQFFGPGTRLTVL.

The chain combines TRBV5-5 with TRBJ2-5, with D possibly TRBD2 on 6 matching bases. CDR3 size: 13 residues. The V and J ends lost 1 base and 2 bases respectively, with 6 bases between them. Germline CDR1 reads SGHKS; CDR2 reads YYEKEE (reference sequence). CDR3 protein: CASSLRGQETQYF. In DNA, the CDR3 is TGTGCCAGCAGCTTGCGGGGGCAAGAGACCCAGTACTTC.

The V call is TRBV11-3, the J call TRBJ2-3, with 16 bases identical to TRBD2. The CDR3 covers 20 residues. Germline V gene data show CDR1 as SGHNT and CDR2 as YENEEA. J gave up 4 bases and V 5 bases, and 15 bases lay outside the gene matches. The CDR3 DNA reads TGTGCCAGCAGCCCCGGGACTAGCGGGAGGGCCAGAGACGTGTCAGATACGCAGTATTTT. Translation: CASSPGTSGRARDVSDTQYF.

This chain uses TRBV6-6 with TRBJ1-4, with 10 bases aligning to TRBD1. CDR3 length: 15 amino acids. CDR1 and CDR2 from the germline V gene are MNHNY and SVGAGI (reference sequence). Unmatched junction bases numbered 4, after V lost 2 bases and J lost 7 bases. DNA of the CDR3: TGTGCCAGCAGTTACAGTCGGGACAGGGGTGAAAAACTGTTTTTT. Its protein product is CASSYSRDRGEKLFF.

The V gene is TRBV28, the J gene TRBJ2-7; tentatively, D is TRBD1 (6 bases). The CDR3 is 15 amino acids. V lost 3 bases, J lost 0 bases, and 12 bases lay in between. Germline CDR1 MDHEN, CDR2 SYDVKM. This CDR3 is CASSFRQAISYEQYF. Written as DNA, the CDR3 is TGTGCCAGCAGTTTCAGACAGGCAATCTCCTACGAGCAGTACTTC.

The chain has TRBV2 and TRBJ2-7, with 12 bases lining up with TRBD1. V dropped 2 bases and J dropped 6; count of bases not matched to a gene: 11. From germline, CDR1 is SNHLY and CDR2 FYNNEI. The CDR3 consists of 17 residues. In nucleotides, the CDR3 is TGTGCCAGCAGTGAATGGAAATTAAGGGACAGGGGGCTCGAGCAGTACTTC. It encodes CASSEWKLRDRGLEQYF.

The chain uses TRBV5-1 and TRBJ1-2; possible D gene TRBD1, 6 bases. Germline assignment: CDR1 SGHRS and CDR2 YFSETQ. Trimming shortened V by 0 bases and J by 3 bases, and 9 bases separated the two germline ends. The length of the CDR3 is 14 residues. In nucleotides, the CDR3 is TGCGCCAGCAGCTTGGGGACAGTGGACTATGGCTACACCTTC. It translates to CASSLGTVDYGYTF.

This chain links TRBV6-5 with TRBJ1-2, with 12 positions matching TRBD1. Germline CDR1 and CDR2: MNHEY and SVGAGI. The CDR3 runs to 15 residues. V was clipped by 5 bases and J by 5 bases; unmatched bases: 6. The CDR3: CASSKGQGAGYGYTF. In nucleotides, the CDR3 is TGTGCCAGCAGTAAGGGACAGGGGGCGGGGTATGGCTACACCTTC.

This clone appeared a single time. The chain carries TRBV18 and TRBJ2-2; D is ambiguous. Between the trimmed V and J ends, which lost 6 bases and 6 bases, there was a span of 17 bases. CDR3 length equals 15 residues. Looked up from germline, CDR1 is KGHSH and CDR2 is LQKENI. The CDR3, as DNA: TGTGCCAGCTCTCTCGTTCCATTGAAGGCCGGGGAGCTGTTTTTT. This sequence encodes CASSLVPLKAGELFF.

The rearrangement uses TRBV7-8 and TRBJ2-3, with a tentative D call TRBD2 (5 bases). V dropped 5 bases and J dropped 0 bases, with 15 bases sitting between them. There are 16 residues in the CDR3. Germline-derived CDR1 and CDR2 are SGHVS and FQNEAQ. CDR3 amino acids: CASSSLASLSTDTQYF. CDR3 coding DNA: TGTGCCAGCAGCAGCCTAGCAAGCCTTAGCACAGATACGCAGTATTTT.

The rearrangement uses TRBV6-6 and TRBJ2-7, with TRBD1 as a possible D gene (5 bases). CDR1 is MNHNY, CDR2 SVGAGI, per germline (reference sequence). Trimming pared 5 bases from V and 3 bases from J, leaving 11 bases between. The CDR3 has 13 residues. DNA of the CDR3: TGTGCCAGCAGTCCTGACCAGGGCTACGAGCAGTACTTC. Translated, it gives CASSPDQGYEQYF.

This chain uses TRBV5-5 with TRBJ2-5, with TRBD2 matching 7 bases. V was clipped by 1 base and J by 1 base; unmatched bases: 1. The CDR3 has 14 amino acids. Germline values: CDR1 SGHKS, CDR2 YYEKEE (reference sequence). This CDR3 reads CASSLRLAQETQYF. The DNA for the CDR3 is TGTGCCAGCAGCTTGAGACTAGCCCAAGAGACCCAGTACTTC.

The CDR3 is CASSTGLAGGGEQFF. CDR3 in DNA: TGTGCCAGCAGTACGGGACTAGCGGGGGGAGGTGAGCAGTTCTTC. The V gene is TRBV6-4, the J gene TRBJ2-1; TRBD2 matches 15 bases. There are 15 residues in the CDR3. Looked up from germline, CDR1 is MRHNA and CDR2 is SNTAGT. V gave up 5 bases and J gave up 9 bases; unmatched junction bases: 5.

V gene TRBV6-5 combines with J gene TRBJ2-4, with D perhaps TRBD1 or TRBD2 (5 bases each). Deletions cut 6 bases from V and 8 bases from J, with 17 bases between. From germline, CDR1 is MNHEY and CDR2 SVGAGI. The CDR3 is made up of 14 amino acids. The CDR3 sequence is CASSLNPGTDIQYF. As DNA, the CDR3 is TGTGCCAGCAGCTTAAATCCTGGGACGGACATTCAGTACTTC.

The chain employs TRBV13 and TRBJ1-2; 9 bases fit TRBD1. Unmatched junction bases numbered 15, after V lost 5 bases and J lost 8 bases. The CDR3 totals 16 residues. Germline V CDR1 and CDR2: PRHDT, FYEKMQ (reference sequence). CDR3 protein: CASSRAIPGQGLGYTF. The CDR3 DNA reads TGTGCCAGCAGCCGAGCGATTCCGGGACAGGGCTTGGGCTACACCTTC.

CDR3 loop: CASTFGQGHNSPLHF. In nucleotides, the CDR3 is TGTGCCAGCACCTTTGGACAGGGGCATAATTCACCCCTCCACTTT. The chain joins TRBV2 to TRBJ1-6, with 9 bases identical to TRBD1. The CDR3 spans 15 residues. V dropped 7 bases and J dropped 5; count of bases not matched to a gene: 6. CDR1 is SNHLY and CDR2 is FYNNEI in the germline V gene.

V usage is TRBV25-1 and J usage is TRBJ1-1, with 7 bases matching TRBD1. The CDR3 has 17 residues. With 1 base clipped from V and 1 base from J, the junction kept 9 bases outside the gene matches. Germline V gene lookup returns CDR1 MGHDK and CDR2 SYGVNS. The CDR3 reads CASSELGFRQGNTEAFF. In DNA, the CDR3 is TGTGCCAGCAGTGAATTGGGCTTCAGACAGGGGAACACTGAAGCTTTCTTT.

The chain uses TRBV6-6 and TRBJ1-5; D unclear. This CDR3 has 12 amino acids. With 5 bases removed from V and 4 bases from J, the gap between germline ends came to 6 bases. Germline CDR1 reads MNHNY; CDR2 reads SVGAGI (reference sequence). CDR3 nucleotide sequence: TGTGCCAGCAGTCTACCGAATCAGCCCCAGCATTTT. Translation gives CASSLPNQPQHF.